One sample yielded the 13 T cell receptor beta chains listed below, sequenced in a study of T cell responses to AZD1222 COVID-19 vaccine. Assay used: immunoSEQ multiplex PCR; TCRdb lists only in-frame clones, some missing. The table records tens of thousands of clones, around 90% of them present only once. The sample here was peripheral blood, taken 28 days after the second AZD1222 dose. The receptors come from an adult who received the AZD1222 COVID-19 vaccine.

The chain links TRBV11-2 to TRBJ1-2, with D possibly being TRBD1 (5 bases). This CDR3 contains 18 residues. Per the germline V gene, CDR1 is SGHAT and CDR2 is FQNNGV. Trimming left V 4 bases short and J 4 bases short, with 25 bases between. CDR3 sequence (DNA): TGTGCCAGCAGCTCCCACCCCATCCTAGAGGACAACCGCTATGGCTACACCTTC. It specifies CASSSHPILEDNRYGYTF.

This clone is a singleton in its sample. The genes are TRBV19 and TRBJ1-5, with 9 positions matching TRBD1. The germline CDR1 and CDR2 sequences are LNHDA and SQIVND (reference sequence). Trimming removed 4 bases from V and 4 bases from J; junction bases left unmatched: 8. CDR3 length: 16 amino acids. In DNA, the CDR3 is TGTGCCAGTAGTACCCCCTCGGGACAGGGTAATCAGCCCCAGCATTTT. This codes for CASSTPSGQGNQPQHF.

CDR3 region: CASSLNTHTEAFF. In DNA, the CDR3 is TGTGCCAGCAGCTTAAACACCCACACTGAAGCTTTCTTT. The rearrangement joins TRBV7-3 to TRBJ1-1; no clear D. V was trimmed by 1 base and J by 3 bases, leaving 6 bases between them. The CDR3 covers 13 residues. CDR1 is SGHTA, CDR2 FQGTGA, per germline.

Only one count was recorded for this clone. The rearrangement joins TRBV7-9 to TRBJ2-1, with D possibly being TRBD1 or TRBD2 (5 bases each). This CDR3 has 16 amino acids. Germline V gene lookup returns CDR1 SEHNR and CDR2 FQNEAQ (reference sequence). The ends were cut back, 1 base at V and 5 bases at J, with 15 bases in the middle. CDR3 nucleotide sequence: TGTGCCAGCAGCTTAGAGGCCGGACTCAGGGACAATGAGCAGTTCTTC. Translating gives CASSLEAGLRDNEQFF.

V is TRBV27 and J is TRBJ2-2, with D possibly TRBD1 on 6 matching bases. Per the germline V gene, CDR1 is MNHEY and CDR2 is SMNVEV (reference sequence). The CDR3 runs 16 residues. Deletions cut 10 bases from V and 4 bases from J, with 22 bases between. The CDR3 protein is CAKLGAGPPGTGELFF. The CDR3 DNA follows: TGTGCCAAGCTGGGGGCAGGCCCACCGGGCACCGGGGAGCTGTTTTTT.

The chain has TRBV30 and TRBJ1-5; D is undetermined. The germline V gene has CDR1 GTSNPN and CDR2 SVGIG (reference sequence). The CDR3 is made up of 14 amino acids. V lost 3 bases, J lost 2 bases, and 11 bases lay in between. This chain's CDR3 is CAWREGFGNQPQHF. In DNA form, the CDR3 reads TGTGCCTGGAGGGAAGGATTTGGCAATCAGCCCCAGCATTTT.

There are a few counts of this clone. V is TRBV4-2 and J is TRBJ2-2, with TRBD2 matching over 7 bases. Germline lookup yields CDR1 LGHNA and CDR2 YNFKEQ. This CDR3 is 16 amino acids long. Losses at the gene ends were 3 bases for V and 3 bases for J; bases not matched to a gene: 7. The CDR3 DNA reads TGTGCCAGCAGCCAGACCGGGAGGCCAGACACCGGGGAGCTGTTTTTT. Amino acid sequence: CASSQTGRPDTGELFF.

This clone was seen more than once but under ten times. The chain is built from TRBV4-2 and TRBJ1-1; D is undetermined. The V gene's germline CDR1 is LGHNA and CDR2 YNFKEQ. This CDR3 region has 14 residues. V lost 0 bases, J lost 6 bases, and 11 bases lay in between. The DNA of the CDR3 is TGTGCCAGCAGCCAAGAGGGGAGAGTCGCTGAAGCTTTCTTT. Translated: CASSQEGRVAEAFF.

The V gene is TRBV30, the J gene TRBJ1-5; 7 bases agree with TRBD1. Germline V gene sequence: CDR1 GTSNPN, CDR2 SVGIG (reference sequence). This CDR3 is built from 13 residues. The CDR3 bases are TGTGCTTGTCAGGGGGATAGCAATCAGCCCCAGCATTTT. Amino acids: CACQGDSNQPQHF.

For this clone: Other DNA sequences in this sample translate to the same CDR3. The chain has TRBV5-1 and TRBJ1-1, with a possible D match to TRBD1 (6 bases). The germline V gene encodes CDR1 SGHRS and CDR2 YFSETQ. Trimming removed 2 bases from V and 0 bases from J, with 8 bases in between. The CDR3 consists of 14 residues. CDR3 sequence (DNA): TGCGCCAGCAGCTTAACAGGGTTGAACACTGAAGCTTTCTTT. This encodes CASSLTGLNTEAFF.

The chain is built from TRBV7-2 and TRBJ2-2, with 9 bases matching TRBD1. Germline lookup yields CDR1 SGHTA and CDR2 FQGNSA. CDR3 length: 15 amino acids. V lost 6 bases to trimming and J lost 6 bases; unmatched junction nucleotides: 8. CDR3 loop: CASRSGTGSSGELFF. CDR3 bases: TGTGCCAGCAGGTCCGGGACAGGGTCCTCCGGGGAGCTGTTTTTT.

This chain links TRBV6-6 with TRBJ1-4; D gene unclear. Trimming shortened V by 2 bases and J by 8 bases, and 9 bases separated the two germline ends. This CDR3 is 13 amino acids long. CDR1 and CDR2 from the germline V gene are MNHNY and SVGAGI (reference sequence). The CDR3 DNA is TGTGCCAGCAGTTACAGGGCTGGGGAAAAACTGTTTTTT. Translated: CASSYRAGEKLFF.

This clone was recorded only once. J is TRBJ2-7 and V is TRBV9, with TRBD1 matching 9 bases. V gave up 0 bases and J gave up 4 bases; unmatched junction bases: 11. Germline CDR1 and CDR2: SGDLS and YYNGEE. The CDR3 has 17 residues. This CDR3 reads CASSVGDRVKRDYEQYF. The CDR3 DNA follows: TGTGCCAGCAGCGTAGGGGACAGGGTGAAGCGCGATTACGAGCAGTACTTC.